This entry features one T cell receptor (beta chain) sequence. Antigen: not known. The data are from a study of identical twins. The authors used template switching to add a universal primer site and gave cDNA unique molecular identifiers. Each CDR3 protein is one row after TCRdb ran MiXCR on the 5' RACE reads. The sample has 400,000 to 600,000 distinct CDR3 sequences; 20% to 25% are singletons. Study-level findings and limits: Fewer insertions were carried by abundant cord blood beta clonotypes, but none was seen in memory repertoires. The degree of excess twin sharing was weaker in beta out-of-frame sequences.

The germline gives CDR1 SGHRS, CDR2 YFSETQ. This CDR3 contains 15 residues. Trimming at V came to 7 bases and at J to 2 bases, leaving 9 bases not matched to a gene. Another study also made use of these data, one on yellow fever vaccine responses in identical twins. From that study: Reportedly, twins' vaccine T cell responses looked partly convergent and partly personalized.

Sequenced input: CD4+ T cells sorted from blood. The sequence came from a woman in her late teens or twenties in good health. The chain carries TRBV5-1 and TRBJ2-3, with TRBD2 matching 8 bases. The CDR3 DNA reads as TGCGCCAGCGGAACTAGCGGATGTACCACAGATACGCAGTATTTT. This gives the protein CASGTSGCTTDTQYF.